This paragraph covers one TCR beta chain sequence. This sample is drawn from a study of blood T cell repertoires in COVID-19. Study context: Acute and convalescent COVID-19 samples came from the United States, Italy and Spain. PBMCs, B-cell-depleted T cells, or T cells were the source of the cDNA or gDNA that made up the material.

V lost 4 bases, J lost 7 bases, and 9 bases stayed unmatched. The germline V gene encodes CDR1 SGHAT and CDR2 FQNNGV. The CDR3 totals 15 residues. TCRdb's copy holds only in-frame clones and misses some; the assay was immunoSEQ multiplex PCR. Among about 69,000 clones listed, 65% to 90% were seen once. The clonotype was recovered from a man of 80 years or more with acute or convalescent COVID-19. Sequencing was done on a sample of peripheral blood. The V and J genes are TRBV11-2 and TRBJ2-1, with 8 bases aligning to TRBD1. CDR3 sequence: CASSSGQGLGNEQFF. The CDR3 DNA is TGTGCCAGCAGCTCAGGACAGGGTTTGGGGAATGAGCAGTTCTTC.